This T cell receptor (beta chain) is from a study of blood T cells in healthy people across ages. Study results and caveats: Per million T cells, TCR beta diversity dropped roughly linearly as age increased. Donor CMV status, an unknown factor, possibly confounded changes in expanded clonotypes. More naive CD4+ cells and higher diversity marked long-lived donors relative to aged donors.

This clonotype was picked up a small number of times. What it binds is not known. A second PCR, run for 7 to 11 cycles, used a sample-barcoded 5' primer plus a J-beta primer mix. A single record per CDR3 protein comes from TCRdb applying MiXCR to the 5' RACE reads. The table lists roughly 800,000 distinct CDR3 sequences, 40% to 65% of them singletons. The germline V gene has CDR1 SGHTA and CDR2 FQGTGA. This CDR3 is built from 15 residues. The V gene end was trimmed by 2 bases and the J gene end by 4 bases; junction bases not matched to a gene: 4. Total RNA amounts of at least 6 micrograms were extracted per sample.

The sequencing input was blood. This TCR came from a man older than 75 in good health. This sequence joins TRBV7-3 and TRBJ2-3; the match to TRBD2 covers 9 bases. CDR3 region: CASSLVSGSPDTQYF. The DNA of the CDR3 is TGTGCCAGCAGCTTAGTTAGCGGGAGTCCAGATACGCAGTATTTT.